These 12 T cell receptor beta chains were all obtained from the same sample, sequenced in a study of control samples from healthy donors and cancer patients. This table comes from immunoSEQ multiplex PCR, and its TCRdb copy is limited to in-frame clones, with some not included. The sample includes some 82,000 clones, more than 65% of them seen just once. The sample consisted of PBMCs. The receptors were gathered from a man in his sixties with head and neck cancer.

V is TRBV27 and J is TRBJ2-3; D is ambiguous. CDR1 and CDR2 from the germline V gene are MNHEY and SMNVEV (reference sequence). V dropped 2 bases and J dropped 0 bases, with 12 bases sitting between them. This CDR3 has 16 amino acids. In DNA form, the CDR3 reads TGTGCCAGCAGTTTAAATTACGGAACTAGCACAGATACGCAGTATTTT. Translation gives CASSLNYGTSTDTQYF.

The gene calls are TRBV19 and TRBJ1-5; 7 nucleotides line up with TRBD1. Trimming took 7 bases from V and 3 from J; bases not matched to a gene: 24. This CDR3 has 20 amino acids. Germline V CDR1 and CDR2: LNHDA, SQIVND (reference sequence). The CDR3 loop reads CASTPRGQSGPVMANQPQHF. The CDR3 DNA is TGTGCCAGTACCCCTAGGGGGCAGTCGGGCCCCGTTATGGCCAATCAGCCCCAGCATTTT.

V gene TRBV2 combines with J gene TRBJ1-4; D is unresolved. Germline CDR1 and CDR2: SNHLY and FYNNEI. Trimming pared 10 bases from V and 5 bases from J, leaving 17 bases between. The CDR3 has 14 amino acids. For the CDR3, the DNA is TGTGCCACCCGCCAGGCAGCCCTAAATGAAAAACTGTTTTTT. Its translation is CATRQAALNEKLFF.

The rearrangement joins TRBV7-2 to TRBJ1-5, with unresolved D. There are 16 residues in the CDR3. CDR1 is SGHTA and CDR2 is FQGNSA in the germline V gene. V lost 1 base and J lost 3, with 13 bases in between. Here the CDR3 DNA reads TGTGCCAGCAGCTTAGTGGCCGGGTACGACAATCAGCCCCAGCATTTT. Its protein is CASSLVAGYDNQPQHF.

CDR3 protein: CASSPSGPPPGANVLTF. CDR3 DNA sequence: TGTGCCAGCAGCCCTTCCGGACCGCCCCCCGGGGCCAACGTCCTGACTTTC. The chain links TRBV11-2 to TRBJ2-6; unclear D gene. Trimming removed 5 bases at V and 4 bases at J, with 18 bases between. The CDR3 spans 17 residues. Looked up from germline, CDR1 is SGHAT and CDR2 is FQNNGV. The complete variable domain, with remaining parts taken from reference TRBV11-2 and TRBJ2-6, reads EAGVAQSPRYKIIEKRQSVAFWCNPISGHATLYWYQQILGQGPKLLIQFQNNGVVDDSQLPKDRFSAERLKGVDSTLKIQPAKLEDSAVYLCASSPSGPPPGANVLTFGAGSRLTVL.

This chain connects TRBV4-1 to TRBJ1-5, with 7 bases identical to TRBD1. Germline CDR1 MGHRA, CDR2 YSYEKL. CDR3 length: 14 amino acids. The V gene end was trimmed by 3 bases and the J gene end by 3 bases; junction bases not matched to a gene: 2. CDR3 nucleotides: TGCGCCAGCAGCCAGACAGGGTACAATCAGCCCCAGCATTTT. Amino acid sequence: CASSQTGYNQPQHF.

The V and J genes are TRBV6-5 and TRBJ1-4, with 9 bases fitting TRBD1. Germline V gives CDR1 MNHEY, CDR2 SVGAGI. The CDR3 is 13 residues long. V dropped 11 bases and J dropped 10; count of bases not matched to a gene: 11. In DNA form, the CDR3 reads TGTGCCGGACGACAGGGGGTTTCAGGAAAACTGTTTTTT. It codes for CAGRQGVSGKLFF.

This sequence joins TRBV5-1 and TRBJ1-2, with D possibly matching TRBD1 (5 bases). With 3 bases removed from V and 2 bases from J, the gap between germline ends came to 8 bases. This CDR3 is built from 13 residues. Germline CDR1 SGHRS, CDR2 YFSETQ. Here the CDR3 reads CASSSGGNYGYTF. DNA for the CDR3: TGCGCCAGCAGCTCGGGGGGAAACTATGGCTACACCTTC.

The rearrangement joins TRBV11-1 to TRBJ2-7, with 7 bases lining up with TRBD1. The length of the CDR3 is 14 residues. With V trimmed by 4 bases and J by 7 bases, 10 bases remained unmatched. CDR1 and CDR2 from the germline V gene are SGHAT and FQDESV (reference sequence). The CDR3 loop reads CASSSHRGPEEQYF. Here the CDR3 DNA reads TGTGCCAGCAGCTCTCACAGGGGTCCGGAAGAGCAGTACTTC.

The table lists this clone with a few counts. This sequence joins TRBV10-1 and TRBJ2-5, with unresolved D. Germline V lookup: CDR1 WNHNN, CDR2 SYGVQD (reference sequence). V was shortened by 4 bases and J by 5 bases, with 8 bases between the two germline ends. This CDR3 has 12 residues. The CDR3 loop is CASSAISETQYF. The CDR3 DNA follows: TGCGCCAGCAGTGCTATTAGCGAGACCCAGTACTTC.

The chain joins TRBV21-1 to TRBJ2-7. TRBV21-1 is labeled a pseudogene. This CDR3 has 12 amino acids. The CDR3 sequence: CASNHGADEQYF. As DNA, the CDR3 is TGTGCCAGCAACCACGGGGCCGACGAGCAGTACTTC.

The rearrangement links TRBV7-2 to TRBJ1-2, with TRBD1 as a possible D gene (6 bases). V dropped 0 bases and J dropped 4 bases, with 15 bases sitting between them. This CDR3 has 16 amino acids. Germline CDR1 and CDR2: SGHTA and FQGNSA. The CDR3 nucleotides are TGTGCCAGCAGCTTAGCAGGAGGGGGGGCTGGCTATGGCTACACCTTC. Protein: CASSLAGGGAGYGYTF.